These T cell receptor beta chains were read from a single sample in a study of identifying expanded T cells in peripheral blood. TCRdb's table, derived via immunoSEQ multiplex PCR, lists solely in-frame clones and lacks some. Of more than 50,000 clones listed, about 83% are singletons. What was sequenced was blood. Every receptor here comes from a person between 18 and 75 years old in good health. Each CDR3 is given with its conserved first and last residue. The D gene is left open where the match is weak. Rows may omit the clone size; those that give it use once, few, many or a size class.

. TRBJ1-3 TRBV7-6 medium-sized CASSLTGTDSSGNTIYF TGTGCCAGCAGCCTAACCGGGACGGATAGCTCTGGAAACACCATATATTTT
TRBD1 TRBJ2-7 TRBV6-1 medium-sized CASSEGTGGYEQYF TGTGCCAGCAGTGAGGGGACAGGGGGCTACGAGCAGTACTTC
. TRBJ2-2 TRBV11-2 . CASTPYTGELFF TGTGCCAGCACTCCCTATACCGGGGAGCTGTTTTTT
. TRBJ1-2 TRBV27 . CASSSAVGLGYTF TGTGCCAGCAGTTCCGCAGTAGGACTTGGCTACACCTTC
TRBD1 TRBJ1-1 TRBV7-8 . CASSLADRGLWTEAFF TGTGCCAGCAGCTTAGCCGACAGGGGGCTGTGGACTGAAGCTTTCTTT
. TRBJ1-5 TRBV30 . CAWGVSSNQPQHF TGTGCCTGGGGGGTGAGCAGCAATCAGCCCCAGCATTTT
. TRBJ1-1 TRBV7-9 . CASSFLSNTEAFF TGTGCCAGCAGCTTTCTGTCGAACACTGAAGCTTTCTTT
. TRBJ2-1 TRBV11-2 . CASSPSVTPSHEQFF TGTGCCAGCAGCCCTTCCGTGACCCCGTCCCATGAGCAGTTCTTC
. TRBJ2-7 TRBV5-4 . CASSQQRTGSYEQYF TGCGCCAGCAGCCAGCAGAGGACGGGCTCCTACGAGCAGTACTTC
. TRBJ1-1 TRBV18 . CASSTGGGEAFF TGTGCCAGCTCAACGGGCGGGGGCGAAGCTTTCTTT
. TRBJ1-2 TRBV4-2 . CASSQDEWTYGYTF TGTGCCAGCAGCCAAGATGAGTGGACCTATGGCTACACCTTC
. TRBJ2-5 TRBV5-1 . CASSLGTEETQYF TGCGCCAGCAGCTTAGGGACCGAAGAGACCCAGTACTTC
TRBD2 TRBJ2-1 TRBV6-5 . CASSLSPGLAGRTQFF TGTGCCAGCAGTTTGTCACCGGGACTAGCGGGAAGGACTCAGTTCTTC
. TRBJ1-2 TRBV14 many CASSQYPGQLYGYTF TGTGCCAGCAGCCAGTACCCTGGGCAGTTATATGGCTACACCTTC
. TRBJ1-2 TRBV7-2 . CASSSRAIGYTF TGTGCCAGCAGCTCCCGGGCCATCGGCTACACCTTC
. TRBJ1-4 TRBV19 once CASSRYWGEGKLFF TGTGCCAGTAGCCGCTACTGGGGAGAGGGAAAACTGTTTTTT
TRBD1 TRBJ2-5 TRBV5-4 . CASSVGDRGLETQYF TGTGCCAGCAGCGTAGGGGACAGGGGGCTAGAGACCCAGTACTTC
. TRBJ1-1 TRBV7-2 . CASSPRNMNTEAFF TGTGCCAGCAGCCCTAGGAACATGAACACTGAAGCTTTCTTT
TRBD2 TRBJ2-7 TRBV11-2 . CASLSGGGLASYEQYF TGTGCCAGCCTTTCCGGGGGGGGGCTGGCCTCCTACGAGCAGTACTTC
TRBD1 TRBJ1-6 TRBV11-2 . CASSSSGTGGKSPLHF TGTGCCAGCAGCTCCTCCGGGACAGGGGGCAAGTCACCCCTCCACTTT
. TRBJ2-3 TRBV7-9 once CASSLAGLGVTDTQYF TGTGCCAGCAGCTTAGCGGGTCTAGGGGTCACAGATACGCAGTATTTT
. TRBJ1-1 TRBV30 . CAWSARGWKMNTEAFF TGTGCCTGGAGTGCCAGGGGATGGAAAATGAACACTGAAGCTTTCTTT
. TRBJ1-2 TRBV18 once CASSPNRGEIGYTF TGTGCCAGCTCACCAAATCGGGGGGAGATTGGCTACACCTTC
TRBD2 TRBJ2-2 TRBV9 . CASSETSPNTGELFF TGTGCCAGCAGCGAGACTAGCCCGAACACCGGGGAGCTGTTTTTT
. TRBJ1-2 TRBV5-1 . CASSLESSQFGGYTF TGCGCCAGCAGCTTGGAAAGCTCCCAATTCGGGGGCTACACCTTC
. TRBJ2-5 TRBV15 . CATSRDSSETQYF TGTGCCACCAGCAGAGATAGTAGTGAGACCCAGTACTTC